One sample yielded the 9 T cell receptor beta chains listed below, sequenced in a study of molecular identifiers for immune sequencing clone quantification. MiXCR was run by TCRdb on the PCR reads, yielding one entry per CDR3 protein. The sample includes approximately 550,000 distinct CDR3 sequences, about a fifth seen only once; the top ten take about 0.8%. The sample was naive CD8+ T cells from blood, with Jurkat cell RNA spiked in. The subset: FACS-sorted CD8+CD4-CCR7+CD45RA+ naive T cells. The receptors were gathered from a human donor in good health. Some libraries in this study had Jurkat cell RNA spiked in.

The chain uses TRBV12-3 or TRBV12-4 and TRBJ2-3, with 9 positions matching TRBD2. V was clipped by 5 bases and J by 1 base; unmatched bases: 10. The CDR3 consists of 17 residues. The CDR3 protein is CASSPLRTSAGTDTQYF. CDR3 sequence (DNA): TGTGCCAGCAGTCCCCTCCGGACTAGCGCGGGCACAGATACGCAGTATTTT.

This clonotype was detected a few times. The V and J genes are TRBV24-1 and TRBJ1-2; no firm D call. In germline, CDR1 is KGHDR, CDR2 SFDVKD. This CDR3 is 14 amino acids long. Trimming removed 2 bases at V and 4 bases at J, with 10 bases between. CDR3 nucleotides: TGTGCCACCAGTGATTCCTCCAAAGGCTATGGCTACACCTTC. This sequence encodes CATSDSSKGYGYTF.

The rearrangement joins TRBV7-9 to TRBJ1-2; tentative D call: TRBD1 (5 bases). Trimming removed 4 bases at V and 4 bases at J, with 13 bases between. The CDR3 has 14 residues. Germline CDR1 reads SEHNR; CDR2 reads FQNEAQ (reference sequence). CDR3 sequence: CASSSDGDVYGYTF. In nucleotides, the CDR3 is TGTGCCAGCAGCTCAGACGGGGACGTCTATGGCTACACCTTC.

The sample holds many counts of this clonotype. The chain uses TRBV29-1 and TRBJ2-1, with D tentatively TRBD2 (6 bases). CDR3 size: 15 residues. Germline V gives CDR1 SQVTM, CDR2 ANQGSEA. The ends were cut back, 2 bases at V and 0 bases at J, with 11 bases in the middle. For the CDR3, the DNA is TGCAGCGTTGAATGGCGGGATAGCTCCTACAATGAGCAGTTCTTC. It specifies CSVEWRDSSYNEQFF.

In regard to this clonotype: The junction departs from germline at one end; a sequencing error may be responsible. The rearrangement joins TRBV14 to TRBJ2-3; D not resolved. The V gene's germline CDR1 is SGHDN and CDR2 FVKESK. The CDR3 length is 12 residues. DNA for the CDR3: TGTGCCAGCAGCCCAGCCACAGATATGCAGTATTTT. This sequence encodes CASSPATDMQYF.

In DNA, the CDR3 is TGTGCCAGCAGTCGCTCTAACTCTGGTAAGCAGTTCTTC. It encodes CASSRSNSGKQFF. The chain has TRBV12-3 or TRBV12-4 and TRBJ2-1; no firm D call. Deletions cut 5 bases from V and 11 bases from J, with 16 bases between. The CDR3 consists of 13 residues.

This chain joins TRBV7-9 and TRBJ2-3; TRBD1 agrees at 7 bases. V shed 0 bases and J 6 bases; nucleotides not matched to a gene: 6. The CDR3 has 15 amino acids. The germline V gene has CDR1 SEHNR and CDR2 FQNEAQ (reference sequence). The CDR3 region is CASSLAGGQTDTQYF. CDR3 sequence (DNA): TGTGCCAGCAGCTTAGCTGGGGGACAGACTGATACGCAGTATTTT. Based on the CDR3 plus reference TRBV7-9 and TRBJ2-3, the full variable domain is DTGVSQNPRHKITKRGQNVTFRCDPISEHNRLYWYRQTLGQGPEFLTYFQNEAQLEKSRLLSDRFSAERPKGSFSTLEIQRTEQGDSAMYLCASSLAGGQTDTQYFGPGTRLTVL.

This clonotype was seen many times. The chain joins TRBV28 to TRBJ1-4; 7 nucleotides match TRBD1. V was clipped by 4 bases and J by 4 bases; unmatched bases: 9. Germline V gives CDR1 MDHEN, CDR2 SYDVKM. The CDR3 length is 16 residues. In DNA, the CDR3 is TGTGCCAGCAGTTCGGGACAGCGATACATTAATGAAAAACTGTTTTTT. Residues: CASSSGQRYINEKLFF.

This clonotype appeared a few times. The J gene is TRBJ1-2, the V gene TRBV7-6, with a weak D call TRBD1 (5 bases). CDR1 and CDR2 from the germline V gene are SGHVS and FNYEAQ. The CDR3 contains 14 residues. V shed 5 bases and J shed 4 bases, with 14 bases lying between them. This CDR3 is CASSPRSGTYGYTF. The CDR3 DNA sequence: TGTGCCAGCAGCCCGAGGTCAGGGACCTATGGCTACACCTTC.